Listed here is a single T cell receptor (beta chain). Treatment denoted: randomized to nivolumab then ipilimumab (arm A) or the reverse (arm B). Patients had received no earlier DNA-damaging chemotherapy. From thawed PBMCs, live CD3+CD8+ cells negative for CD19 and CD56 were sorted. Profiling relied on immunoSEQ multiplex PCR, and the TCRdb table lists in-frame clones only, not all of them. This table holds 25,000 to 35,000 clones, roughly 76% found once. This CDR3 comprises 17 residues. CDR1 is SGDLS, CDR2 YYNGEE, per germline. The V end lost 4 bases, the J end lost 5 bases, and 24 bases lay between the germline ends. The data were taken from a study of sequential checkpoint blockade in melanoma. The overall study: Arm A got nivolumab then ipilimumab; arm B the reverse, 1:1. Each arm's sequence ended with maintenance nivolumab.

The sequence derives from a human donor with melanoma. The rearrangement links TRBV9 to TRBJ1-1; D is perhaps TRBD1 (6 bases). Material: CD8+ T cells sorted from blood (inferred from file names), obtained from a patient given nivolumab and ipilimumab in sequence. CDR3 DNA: TGTGCCAGCAGCCCTCGGCCATGGGGTGGTCAGGGGACTGAAGCTTTCTTT. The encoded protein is CASSPRPWGGQGTEAFF.